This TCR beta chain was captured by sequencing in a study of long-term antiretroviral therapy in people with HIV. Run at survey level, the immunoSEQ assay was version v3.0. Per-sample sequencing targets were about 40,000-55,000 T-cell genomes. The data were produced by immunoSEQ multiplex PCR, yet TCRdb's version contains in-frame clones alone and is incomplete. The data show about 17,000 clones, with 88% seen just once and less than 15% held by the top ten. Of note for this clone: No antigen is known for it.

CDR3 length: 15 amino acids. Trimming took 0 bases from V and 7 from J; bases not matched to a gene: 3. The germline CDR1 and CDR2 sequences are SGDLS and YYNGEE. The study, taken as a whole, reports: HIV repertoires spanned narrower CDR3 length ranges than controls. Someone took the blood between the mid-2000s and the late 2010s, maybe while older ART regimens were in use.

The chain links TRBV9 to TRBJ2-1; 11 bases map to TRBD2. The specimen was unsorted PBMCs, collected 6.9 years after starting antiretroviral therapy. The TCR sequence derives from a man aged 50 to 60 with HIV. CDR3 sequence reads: CASSVGLAGTNEQFF. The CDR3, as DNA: TGTGCCAGCAGCGTAGGACTAGCGGGGACTAATGAGCAGTTCTTC.